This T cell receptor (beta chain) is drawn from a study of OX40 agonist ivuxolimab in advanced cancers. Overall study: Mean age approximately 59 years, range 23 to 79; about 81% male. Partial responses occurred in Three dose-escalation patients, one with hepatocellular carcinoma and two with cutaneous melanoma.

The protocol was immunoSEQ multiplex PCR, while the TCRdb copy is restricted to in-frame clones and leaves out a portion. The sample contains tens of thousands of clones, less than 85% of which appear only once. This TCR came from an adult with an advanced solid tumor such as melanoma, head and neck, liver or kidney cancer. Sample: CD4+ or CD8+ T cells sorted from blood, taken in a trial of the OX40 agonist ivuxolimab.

CDR3 nucleotide sequence: TGTGCCAGTAGTTCCAGACACTCTCAAGAGACCCAGTACTTC. Protein: CASSSRHSQETQYF. The chain couples TRBV19 to TRBJ2-5; D gene unclear. Germline CDR1 and CDR2: LNHDA and SQIVND (reference sequence). Trimming took off 5 bases at V and 2 bases at J, with 12 bases between the two ends. This CDR3 comprises 14 residues.